This TCR beta chain stems from a study of beta chain features in type 1 diabetes. Reverse transcribing all isolated RNA meant expressed TCRB transcripts were sequenced. Clones were read by immunoSEQ multiplex PCR, and TCRdb kept only the in-frame ones, dropping some. The sample yields 900,000 or so clones, 15% to 20% seen once. V shed 4 bases and J shed 9 bases, with 17 bases lying between them. Per the germline V gene, CDR1 is SGHNT and CDR2 is YENEEA. This CDR3 contains 14 residues. This clone has only a few counts. The chain carries TRBV11-3 and TRBJ2-3; the D gene is possibly TRBD2 (6 bases). The sample taken for sequencing was naive CD4+ T cells from blood. The receptor was derived from a woman younger than 30 in good health. The CDR3 DNA reads TGTGCCAGCAGCTCCTCGGGAGCATCAACAACGCAGTATTTT. As protein: CASSSSGASTTQYF.